The rows below give T cell receptor beta chains drawn from one sample of a study of blood T cell repertoires in COVID-19. The data were produced by immunoSEQ multiplex PCR, yet TCRdb's version contains in-frame clones alone and is incomplete. The sample includes approximately 290,000 clones, about 90% seen only once; the top ten take 11%. The sequencing sample was made of peripheral blood. The receptors stem from a woman aged 25 to 39 with COVID-19, enrolled during active disease. Both conserved end residues are part of each CDR3. The order of the fields is J gene, V gene, clone size, D gene, CDR3 protein, CDR3 DNA. A D gene is named only where the DNA matches it firmly. Expanded clones are given a class, and other clones once, few, many or no size at all.

>TRBJ2-2|TRBV6-2/TRBV6-3|.|TRBD2
CASSYSHGLAGELFF
TGTGCCAGCAGTTACTCCCACGGACTAGCCGGGGAGCTGTTTTTT
>TRBJ1-1|TRBV9|.|.
CASSVPDSMNTEAFF
TGTGCCAGCAGCGTGCCCGACAGTATGAACACTGAAGCTTTCTTT
>TRBJ2-2|TRBV27|.|.
CASSFSGGRIGELFF
TGTGCCAGCAGTTTTTCAGGGGGGCGGATCGGGGAGCTGTTTTTT
>TRBJ1-2|TRBV3-1/TRBV3-2|.|.
CASSQVAGAGNYGYTF
TGTGCCAGCAGCCAAGTTGCGGGGGCCGGTAACTATGGCTACACCTTC
>TRBJ2-2|TRBV7-9|.|.
CASSLTDYTGELFF
TGTGCCAGCAGCCTGACAGATTATACCGGGGAGCTGTTTTTT
>TRBJ1-5|TRBV27|.|.
CASSLSLTRLAPNQPQHF
TGTGCCAGCAGTTTATCGCTCACACGCCTAGCCCCCAATCAGCCCCAGCATTTT
>TRBJ2-7|TRBV7-2|.|TRBD2
CASSSLARTSGYEQYF
TGTGCCAGCAGCTCTCTGGCCCGGACTAGCGGTTACGAGCAGTACTTC
>TRBJ1-3|TRBV1|.|.
CTSSLGGQAAGNTIYF
TGCACCAGCAGCCTGGGGGGGCAGGCTGCTGGAAACACCATATATTTT
>TRBJ1-1|TRBV27|.|.
CASSPGGTEAFF
TGTGCCAGCAGTCCGGGGGGGACTGAAGCTTTCTTT
>TRBJ1-2|TRBV10-3|.|TRBD1
CAISELQGKWSGYTF
TGTGCCATCAGTGAGCTACAGGGGAAATGGAGTGGCTACACCTTC
>TRBJ2-1|TRBV2|.|.
CASSGRAENEQFF
TGTGCCAGCAGCGGAAGAGCGGAGAATGAGCAGTTCTTC
>TRBJ1-2|TRBV5-5|.|.
CASSLAGRYYGYTF
TGTGCCAGCAGTCTGGCGGGTCGGTACTATGGCTACACCTTC
>TRBJ2-7|TRBV6-5|.|.
CASRPRGAEQYF
TGTGCCAGCAGACCCCGGGGGGCCGAGCAGTACTTC
>TRBJ1-4|TRBV5-4|.|TRBD1
CASSFPGGNEKLFF
TGTGCCAGCAGCTTCCCAGGGGGGAACGAAAAACTGTTTTTT
>TRBJ1-2|TRBV28|.|.
CASTIVGRGGRKDYGYTF
TGTGCCAGCACCATAGTTGGACGGGGGGGGAGGAAAGACTATGGCTACACCTTC
>TRBJ2-5|TRBV7-7|.|TRBD2
CASSSNSGGAETQYF
TGTGCCAGCAGCTCTAATAGCGGGGGGGCAGAGACCCAGTACTTC
>TRBJ1-2|TRBV5-1|.|TRBD1
CASSLGQTGDGYTF
TGCGCCAGCAGCCTGGGACAGACAGGGGATGGCTACACCTTC
>TRBJ1-1|TRBV12-3/TRBV12-4|.|.
CASSLVSEAFF
TGTGCCAGCAGCCTAGTAAGTGAAGCTTTCTTT
>TRBJ1-2|TRBV13|few|.
CASSLVGQEGDGYTF
TGTGCCAGCAGCTTAGTCGGCCAGGAGGGCGATGGCTACACCTTC
>TRBJ1-2|TRBV5-4|.|.
CASSLGSGVANYGYTF
TGTGCCAGCAGCTTGGGGTCAGGGGTGGCTAACTATGGCTACACCTTC
>TRBJ2-2|TRBV6-4|.|TRBD2
CASRPLAGGGTGELFF
TGTGCCAGCCGCCCTCTAGCGGGGGGAGGCACCGGGGAGCTGTTTTTT
>TRBJ2-7|TRBV23-1|.|TRBD1
CASSQTVQDRVLYEQYF
TGCGCCAGCAGTCAAACCGTTCAGGACAGGGTCCTCTACGAGCAGTACTTC
>TRBJ1-1|TRBV7-9|.|.
CASSPEFMNTEAFF
TGTGCCAGCAGCCCGGAGTTTATGAACACTGAAGCTTTCTTT
>TRBJ1-5|TRBV5-8|few|.
CASSPVEWGRKSNQPQHF
TGTGCCAGCAGCCCGGTGGAGTGGGGGCGGAAGAGCAATCAGCCCCAGCATTTT
>TRBJ1-2|TRBV6-4|.|.
CASSPRQGRDYGYTF
TGTGCCAGCAGCCCCCGGCAGGGGCGCGACTATGGCTACACCTTC
>TRBJ2-5|TRBV5-4|.|.
CASSLGWGSGVGETQYF
TGTGCCAGCAGCTTGGGTTGGGGCAGTGGGGTCGGAGAGACCCAGTACTTC
>TRBJ1-6|TRBV3-1/TRBV3-2|.|.
CASSQDRDSPLHF
TGTGCCAGCAGCCAAGATCGAGATTCACCCCTCCACTTT
>TRBJ1-1|TRBV7-8|.|.
CATLPWGGAWTTEAFF
TGTGCCACCCTACCGTGGGGGGGGGCCTGGACCACTGAAGCTTTCTTT
>TRBJ2-7|TRBV6-2/TRBV6-3|.|TRBD2
CASSARDRRLGGEQYF
TGTGCCAGCAGTGCGAGGGACCGCCGACTGGGAGGGGAGCAGTACTTC